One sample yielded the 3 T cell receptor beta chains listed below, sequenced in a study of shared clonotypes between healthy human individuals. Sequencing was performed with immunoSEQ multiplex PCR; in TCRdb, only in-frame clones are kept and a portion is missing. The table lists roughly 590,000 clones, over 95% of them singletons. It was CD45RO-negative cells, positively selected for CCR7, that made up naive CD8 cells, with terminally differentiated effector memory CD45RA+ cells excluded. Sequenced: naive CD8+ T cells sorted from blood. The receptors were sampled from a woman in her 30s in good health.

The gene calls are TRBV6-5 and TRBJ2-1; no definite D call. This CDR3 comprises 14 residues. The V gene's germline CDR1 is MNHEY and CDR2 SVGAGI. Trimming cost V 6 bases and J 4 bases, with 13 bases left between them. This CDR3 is CASRTRMGYNEQFF. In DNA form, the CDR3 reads TGTGCCAGCAGAACCCGGATGGGATACAATGAGCAGTTCTTC.

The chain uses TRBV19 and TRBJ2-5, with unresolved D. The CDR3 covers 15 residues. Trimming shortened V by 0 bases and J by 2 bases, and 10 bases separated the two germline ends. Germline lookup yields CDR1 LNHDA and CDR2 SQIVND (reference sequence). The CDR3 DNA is TGTGCCAGTAGTATAGATCTAACCCGTCAAGAGACCCAGTACTTC. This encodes CASSIDLTRQETQYF.

CDR3 nucleotides: TGTGCCAGCAGCTTAGCAGCTCTAGCGGGTTACAATGAGCAGTTCTTC. Encoded protein: CASSLAALAGYNEQFF. This chain links TRBV27 with TRBJ2-1; TRBD2 aligns across 8 bases. Germline V gene data show CDR1 as MNHEY and CDR2 as SMNVEV (reference sequence). V dropped 6 bases and J dropped 4; count of bases not matched to a gene: 11. The CDR3 is 16 amino acids.